The sequence of this TCR beta chain was determined in a study of T cell repertoires in cytomegalovirus infection. At the level of the study: Public TCR beta signatures indicated both CMV infection and matching HLA type. Findings of the study overall: Individuals carrying CMV plus the relevant HLA were identified by cumulative frequency of public TCR beta families. Across the ex vivo response, the dominant clonotypes were HLA-C-restricted CMV-specific TCR beta clonotypes.

TCRdb re-called the reads through MiXCR, storing one row per CDR3 protein. The data hold about 400,000 distinct CDR3 sequences, with approximately 18% observed a single time. This clonotype was detected a few times. The antigen is undetermined. V lost 2 bases to trimming and J lost 6 bases, with 11 bases between them. Germline CDR1 reads SGHTA; CDR2 reads FQGNSA. CDR3 size: 13 residues. This receptor was identified in a human donor in good health (CMV status not recorded). Some clones in this sample may be carry-over from other donors' samples. This rearrangement joins TRBV7-2 to TRBJ2-7; no reliable D call. Sequencing was carried out using PBMCs. Written as DNA, the CDR3 is TGTGCCAGCAGCTTAATATTGGTAGGCGAGCAGTACTTC. This codes for CASSLILVGEQYF.